This TCR beta chain was found in a study of long-term antiretroviral therapy in people with HIV. At survey level, the immunoSEQ assay was run in its v3.0 version. Clones were sequenced by immunoSEQ multiplex PCR, and TCRdb holds only the in-frame ones, with some missing. The data contain tens of thousands of clones, approximately 83% of them singletons. There were about 0.95-10 million cryopreserved PBMC in the samples before DNA extraction. Details on this clone: Its antigen is as yet unknown.

Findings of the study overall: Upon ART, diversity increased but remained lower than transplant donor controls.

The source of this sequence is a man in his late teens or twenties with HIV. The specimen was unsorted PBMCs, collected 0.8 years before starting antiretroviral therapy.

The CDR3 is CASSGGGGQPQHF. In DNA, the CDR3 is TGTGCCAGCTCAGGGGGGGGCGGCCAGCCCCAGCATTTT. The rearrangement uses TRBV18 and TRBJ1-5; possibly TRBD1 for D (6 bases). V shed 5 bases and J shed 7 bases, with 12 bases lying between them. The CDR3 runs to 13 residues. CDR1 and CDR2 (germline): KGHSH, LQKENI.